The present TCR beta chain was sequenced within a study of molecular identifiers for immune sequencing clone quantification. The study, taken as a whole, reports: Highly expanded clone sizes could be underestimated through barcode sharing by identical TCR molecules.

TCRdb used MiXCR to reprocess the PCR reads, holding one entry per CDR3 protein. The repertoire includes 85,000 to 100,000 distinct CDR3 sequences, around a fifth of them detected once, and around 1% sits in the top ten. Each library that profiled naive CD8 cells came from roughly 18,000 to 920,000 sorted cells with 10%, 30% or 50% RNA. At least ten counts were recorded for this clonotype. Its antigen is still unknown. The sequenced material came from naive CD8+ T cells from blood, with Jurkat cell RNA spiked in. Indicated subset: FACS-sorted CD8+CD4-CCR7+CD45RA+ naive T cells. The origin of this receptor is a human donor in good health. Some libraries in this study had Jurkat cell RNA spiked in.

The CDR3 is CSARPIILLGNTEAFF. The DNA for the CDR3 is TGCAGTGCTAGACCTATTATCCTCCTCGGGAACACTGAAGCTTTCTTT. The gene calls are TRBV20-1 and TRBJ1-1; D not certain. Trimming removed 2 bases at V and 1 base at J, with 17 bases between. The CDR3 covers 16 residues. Germline CDR1 and CDR2: DFQATT and SNEGSKA (reference sequence).